These T cell receptor beta chains were read from a single sample in a study of blood T cell repertoires in COVID-19. Only in-frame clones appear in the TCRdb table, and some are missing; sequencing was by immunoSEQ multiplex PCR. The repertoire holds under 75,000 clones, with around 90% as singletons. Sample: peripheral blood. These receptors all come from a human donor in a cohort sampled during active COVID-19. Each CDR3 is given with its conserved first and last residue. Each record gives: V gene, J gene, D gene, CDR3 protein. A D gene is named only where the DNA matches it firmly.

>TRBV13|TRBJ2-7|.
CATGGTALTVSIEQYF
>TRBV4-2|TRBJ2-7|TRBD1
CASSHPPGQGFSEQYF
>TRBV29-1|TRBJ1-4|.
CSVEESGRGEKLFF
>TRBV7-2|TRBJ1-6|TRBD1
CASSPDRGRGSPLHF
>TRBV19|TRBJ1-1|TRBD1
CASKRRGRGTEAFF
>TRBV4-1|TRBJ2-5|.
CASSQDSRAQGETQYF
>TRBV5-1|TRBJ1-3|TRBD1
CASSGGQGGNTIYF
>TRBV9|TRBJ2-1|TRBD2
CASSVTAGGGEQFF
>TRBV9|TRBJ2-2|TRBD2
CASSFLLAGGRTGELFF
>TRBV27|TRBJ2-7|TRBD2
CASSRALTAGGYEQYF
>TRBV5-6|TRBJ2-7|TRBD1
CASSFGGQTYEQYF
>TRBV19|TRBJ2-2|TRBD1
CARRQGSTGELFF
>TRBV28|TRBJ1-5|.
CASSTGGLYQPQHF
>TRBV11-2|TRBJ2-7|.
CASTSSYEQYF
>TRBV7-9|TRBJ1-6|.
CASSLAITASPLHF
>TRBV4-3|TRBJ2-6|.
CASSLDVTRSGANVLTF
>TRBV11-2|TRBJ1-2|TRBD1
CASSLLRQGAWGYTF
>TRBV5-5|TRBJ1-5|TRBD1
CASSLKTGGEGNQPQHF